The sequence of this T cell receptor beta chain was determined in a study of PD-1 blockade in classical Hodgkin lymphoma. Between the trimmed V and J ends, which lost 4 bases and 1 base, there was a span of 13 bases. Germline V gene lookup returns CDR1 GTSNPN and CDR2 SVGIG (reference sequence). The CDR3 totals 14 residues. Clones were sequenced by immunoSEQ multiplex PCR, and TCRdb holds only the in-frame ones, with some missing. The data show around 50,000 clones, around 89% seen once. The time point here: cycle 4 day 1 (C4D1), after less than seven weeks of nivolumab. All trial patients relapsed after autologous stem cell transplantation.

Material: peripheral blood mononuclear cells (PBMCs), obtained before the fourth cycle of nivolumab. The chain has TRBV30 and TRBJ1-2; tentative D call: TRBD1 (6 bases). This clonotype was obtained from a human donor with classical Hodgkin lymphoma. Here the CDR3 reads CAWISGHLNYGYTF. The CDR3 DNA follows: TGTGCCTGGATCTCGGGACACCTTAACTATGGCTACACCTTC.